This T cell receptor beta chain was documented in a study of memory CD4+ T cells and cytomegalovirus serostatus. Some clones are missing from TCRdb's copy, which holds only in-frame ones; the method was immunoSEQ multiplex PCR. The sample holds roughly 50,000 clones; more than 65% are singletons and the top ten take just under 0.5%. The sort gate was single viable CD3+CD4+CD8-CD45RO+ cells for memory CD4+ T cells. The TCR was taken from an adult in good health and CMV-seronegative. Some clones in this sample may be carry-over from other donors' samples. The sequenced material came from memory CD4+ T cells from blood.

CDR3 residues: CASSKGGRGPLNEQFF. DNA for the CDR3: TGCGCCAGCAGCAAGGGGGGGAGGGGGCCCCTCAATGAGCAGTTCTTC. The chain links TRBV5-1 to TRBJ2-1; tentatively, D is TRBD1 or TRBD2 (7 bases each). V was pared by 4 bases and J by 6 bases, with 20 bases between. The germline V gene encodes CDR1 SGHRS and CDR2 YFSETQ. CDR3 length: 16 amino acids.